The 6 T cell receptor beta chains below come from one sample, sequenced in a study of response to subunit inactivated influenza vaccine. From the RT-PCR reads, TCRdb called clonotypes with MiXCR, one entry per CDR3 protein. In the table there are about 540,000 distinct CDR3 sequences, around 21% of which are singletons. This sample was also put to use in a study of T cells expressing NK-cell markers. As reported in that work: 5'RACE template switching with UMIs produced the TCR beta cDNA.

Sequences were derived from CD4+ T cells sorted from PBMCs, sampled 12 days after vaccination. These receptor sequences come from a man aged 45-60 years who received an inactivated influenza vaccine.

This chain connects TRBV2 to TRBJ2-1, with 8 bases aligning to TRBD2. Germline trimming cut 5 bases from V and 0 bases from J; bases unmatched to any gene: 3. The germline CDR1 and CDR2 sequences are SNHLY and FYNNEI. This CDR3 contains 15 residues. DNA for the CDR3: TGTGCCAGCAGTCCTAGCGGGTACTCCTACAATGAGCAGTTCTTC. This encodes CASSPSGYSYNEQFF.

This clonotype was seen more than once but under ten times. The chain joins TRBV5-1 to TRBJ2-5; D gene unclear. This CDR3 has 14 amino acids. Per the germline V gene, CDR1 is SGHRS and CDR2 is YFSETQ. With 4 bases removed from V and 5 bases from J, the gap between germline ends came to 15 bases. The DNA for the CDR3 is TGCGCCAGCAGCATTCAAGGACCCGGGGAGACCCAGTACTTC. Amino acid sequence: CASSIQGPGETQYF.

The chain has TRBV6-2 or TRBV6-3 and TRBJ2-2; 9 nucleotides line up with TRBD2. Germline CDR1 MNHEY, CDR2 SVGEGT. V shed 6 bases, J shed 8 bases, and the junction held 10 bases outside the gene matches. This CDR3 comprises 15 residues. CDR3 DNA: TGTGCCAGCAGACGTAGCGGGGGTGCTTCAGGGGAGCTGTTTTTT. This gives the protein CASRRSGGASGELFF.

J is TRBJ2-1 and V is TRBV20-1; 10 nucleotides agree with TRBD2. From germline, CDR1 is DFQATT and CDR2 SNEGSKA (reference sequence). The V segment lost 5 bases and the J segment 4 bases; nucleotides outside the gene matches: 5. CDR3 length: 14 amino acids. For the CDR3, the DNA is TGCAGTGCTCGACTAGCGGGCATATACAATGAGCAGTTCTTC. Protein product: CSARLAGIYNEQFF.

The chain combines TRBV27 with TRBJ1-6; possible D gene TRBD1, 6 bases. Trimming pared 5 bases from V and 11 bases from J, leaving 22 bases between. Germline CDR1 reads MNHEY; CDR2 reads SMNVEV (reference sequence). This CDR3 contains 16 residues. CDR3 nucleotides: TGTGCCAGCAGTCCACTCTCCGGGACACACGGTACACCCCTCCACTTT. As protein: CASSPLSGTHGTPLHF.

The V and J genes are TRBV27 and TRBJ2-7; D gene ambiguous. CDR3 length: 14 residues. Germline CDR1 is MNHEY and CDR2 is SMNVEV (reference sequence). V shed 5 bases and J shed 0 bases, with 11 bases lying between them. The CDR3 nucleotides read TGTGCCAGCAGTCAAACTTGGAGCTCCTACGAGCAGTACTTC. Its protein is CASSQTWSSYEQYF.